The 21 T cell receptor beta chains below come from one sample, sequenced in a study of blood T cell repertoires in COVID-19. This table comes from immunoSEQ multiplex PCR, and its TCRdb copy is limited to in-frame clones, with some not included. The profile shows some 370,000 clones, around four fifths of them singletons. Sequenced material: PBMCs or T cells enriched from blood (not recorded which). All receptors derive from a woman between 50 and 59 years old who had recovered from COVID-19.

This chain links TRBV5-1 with TRBJ1-2; 12 bases fit TRBD1. The CDR3 runs 15 residues. CDR1 and CDR2 (germline): SGHRS, YFSETQ. The V segment lost 2 bases and the J segment 4 bases; nucleotides outside the gene matches: 3. The CDR3 region is CASSFGTGGSYGYTF. CDR3 coding DNA: TGCGCCAGCAGCTTTGGGACAGGGGGCAGCTATGGCTACACCTTC.

This clone was counted between two and nine times. The chain recombines TRBV7-2 with TRBJ2-1, with D tentatively TRBD1 (6 bases). The germline gives CDR1 SGHTA, CDR2 FQGNSA. This CDR3 is 14 amino acids long. V lost 5 bases and J 4 bases, leaving 12 bases between the germline ends. CDR3 nucleotide sequence: TGTGCCAGCAGCCAGGACAGTAGTTACAATGAGCAGTTCTTC. Residues: CASSQDSSYNEQFF.

DNA for the CDR3: TGCGCCAGCAGCTTTGGTGGGGACAGCGTTCGCTATGGCTACACCTTC. The encoded protein is CASSFGGDSVRYGYTF. The J gene is TRBJ1-2, the V gene TRBV5-1; TRBD1 agrees at 7 bases. V dropped 2 bases and J dropped 4; count of bases not matched to a gene: 11. The CDR3 has 16 amino acids. CDR1 SGHRS and CDR2 YFSETQ come from the germline V gene.

The chain joins TRBV6-5 to TRBJ2-1; weak D call: TRBD2 (6 bases). This CDR3 is 15 amino acids long. CDR1 is MNHEY, CDR2 SVGAGI, per germline. V shed 1 base and J shed 6 bases, with 13 bases lying between them. The CDR3 nucleotides are TGTGCCAGCAGTTACTACGGGAGCTCATCCAATGAGCAGTTCTTC. Translating gives CASSYYGSSSNEQFF.

V gene TRBV27 combines with J gene TRBJ2-1; 13 nucleotides match TRBD2. Germline loops: CDR1 MNHEY, CDR2 SMNVEV (reference sequence). The CDR3 sequence is 18 residues long. Trimming at V came to 7 bases and at J to 2 bases, leaving 11 bases not matched to a gene. CDR3 sequence reads: CASTMVGTSGVTYNEQFF. In nucleotides, the CDR3 is TGTGCCAGCACCATGGTCGGGACTAGCGGGGTAACCTACAATGAGCAGTTCTTC.

This clone was counted a few times. The chain couples TRBV6-6 to TRBJ1-2; possibly TRBD1 for D (5 bases). CDR3 size: 15 residues. The germline V gene has CDR1 MNHNY and CDR2 SVGAGI (reference sequence). V gave up 2 bases and J gave up 7 bases, with 17 bases separating them. CDR3 in amino acids: CASSYESQGLSGYTF. CDR3 sequence (DNA): TGTGCCAGCAGTTACGAAAGCCAGGGACTGAGTGGCTACACCTTC.

The chain is built from TRBV29-1 and TRBJ1-2; 11 positions match TRBD1. CDR1 SQVTM and CDR2 ANQGSEA come from the germline V gene. The CDR3 loop spans 13 amino acids. V dropped 6 bases and J dropped 7; count of bases not matched to a gene: 7. Here the CDR3 DNA reads TGCAGCGTGTGGGACAGGGGGGTGGGTGGCTACACCTTC. Its protein product is CSVWDRGVGGYTF.

This clone was seen a few times. The chain combines TRBV2 with TRBJ1-2, with D possibly TRBD1 on 5 matching bases. V dropped 8 bases and J dropped 3 bases, with 10 bases sitting between them. The CDR3 loop spans 12 amino acids. Looked up from germline, CDR1 is SNHLY and CDR2 is FYNNEI. The CDR3 bases are TGTGCCAGCCTGGGGGGAGACTATGGCTACACCTTC. It encodes CASLGGDYGYTF.

The V gene is TRBV4-2, the J gene TRBJ2-6, with D tentatively TRBD1 (6 bases). Per germline, CDR1 LGHNA and CDR2 YNFKEQ. This CDR3 has 19 amino acids. V shed 2 bases and J shed 0 bases, with 17 bases lying between them. This CDR3 is CASSQSLQGTHSGANVLTF. As DNA, the CDR3 is TGTGCCAGCAGCCAATCCCTCCAGGGGACCCACTCTGGGGCCAACGTCCTGACTTTC.

V gene TRBV3-1 (or the pseudogene TRBV3-2) combines with J gene TRBJ2-7, with a tentative D call TRBD1 (5 bases). Trimming shortened V by 1 base and J by 3 bases, and 13 bases separated the two germline ends. Looked up from germline, CDR1 is LGHDT and CDR2 is YNNKEL (reference sequence). The CDR3 length is 15 residues. The CDR3 region has the DNA TGTGCCAGCAGCCAAGTGGGGCAGCTCCACTACGAGCAGTACTTC. This codes for CASSQVGQLHYEQYF.

The rearrangement uses TRBV11-2 and TRBJ1-3, with D perhaps TRBD1 (6 bases). Per germline, CDR1 SGHAT and CDR2 FQNNGV. Trimming took off 2 bases at V and 2 bases at J, with 7 bases between the two ends. The CDR3 is 14 residues long. The CDR3 reads CASSLQGTGNTIYF. CDR3 nucleotide sequence: TGTGCCAGCAGCTTACAGGGGACTGGAAACACCATATATTTT.

This clone has only one observation. The chain links TRBV11-1 to TRBJ2-7; TRBD1 matches at 7 bases. V shed 8 bases, J shed 2 bases, and the junction held 9 bases outside the gene matches. The CDR3 loop spans 14 amino acids. Per the germline V gene, CDR1 is SGHAT and CDR2 is FQDESV (reference sequence). Here the CDR3 reads CASSLRTGPYEQYF. The CDR3, as DNA: TGTGCCAGCTCTCTAAGGACAGGTCCCTACGAGCAGTACTTC.

The chain employs TRBV7-9 and TRBJ2-3; 8 nucleotides agree with TRBD2. The ends lost 8 bases at V and 2 bases at J; junction bases unmatched: 21. The CDR3 runs 19 residues. CDR1 and CDR2 from the germline V gene are SEHNR and FQNEAQ (reference sequence). The CDR3 nucleotides read TGTGCCAGCGACTACGACGGGACTAGTGTTGTGGTGAACACAGATACGCAGTATTTT. Translation gives CASDYDGTSVVVNTDTQYF.

The chain uses TRBV10-3 and TRBJ1-2; possible D gene TRBD1, 5 bases. V lost 5 bases to trimming and J lost 7 bases, with 17 bases between them. This CDR3 region has 14 residues. The germline V gene encodes CDR1 ENHRY and CDR2 SYGVKD. This CDR3 reads CAISTAGEVSGYTF. In DNA, the CDR3 is TGTGCCATCAGTACGGCGGGGGAAGTCTCTGGCTACACCTTC.

This clone was counted once. This chain joins TRBV19 and TRBJ2-1; the match to TRBD2 covers 8 bases. The CDR3 is 12 amino acids. Germline CDR1 and CDR2: LNHDA and SQIVND (reference sequence). V shed 7 bases and J 9 bases; nucleotides not matched to a gene: 5. CDR3 sequence reads: CASTDRGGEQFF. The CDR3 bases are TGTGCCAGTACCGACCGGGGGGGTGAGCAGTTCTTC.

V gene TRBV9 combines with J gene TRBJ2-7; possibly TRBD1 for D (6 bases). The CDR3 is 16 residues long. The germline CDR1 and CDR2 sequences are SGDLS and YYNGEE. Trimming removed 4 bases at V and 4 bases at J, with 21 bases between. The CDR3 protein is CASSPHVAGASYEQYF. The CDR3 DNA reads TGTGCCAGCAGCCCCCATGTGGCAGGGGCCTCTTACGAGCAGTACTTC.

The chain carries TRBV27 and TRBJ2-1, with D uncertain. Germline-derived CDR1 and CDR2 are MNHEY and SMNVEV (reference sequence). Deletions cut 5 bases from V and 4 bases from J, with 6 bases between. CDR3 length: 12 amino acids. The CDR3 loop is CASSTDYNEQFF. CDR3 DNA: TGTGCCAGCAGTACTGATTACAATGAGCAGTTCTTC.

The rearrangement uses TRBV7-3 and TRBJ1-6; TRBD1 is a possible D gene (5 bases). Trimming left V 5 bases short and J 14 bases short, with 16 bases between. CDR1 and CDR2 (germline): SGHTA, FQGTGA. The CDR3 sequence is 13 residues long. This CDR3 reads CASSADVDSTLHF. For the CDR3, the DNA is TGTGCCAGCAGCGCCGACGTTGACAGTACCCTCCACTTT.

V is TRBV5-1 and J is TRBJ1-4; D ambiguous. CDR3 size: 14 residues. V lost 0 bases, J lost 8 bases, and 11 bases lay in between. Germline CDR1 SGHRS, CDR2 YFSETQ. Here the CDR3 reads CASSLAAPREKLFF. The DNA of the CDR3 is TGCGCCAGCAGCTTGGCGGCCCCGCGGGAAAAACTGTTTTTT.

The V and J genes are TRBV6-5 and TRBJ1-1; D unresolved. The V end lost 7 bases, the J end lost 1 base, and 10 bases lay between the germline ends. Germline V gene sequence: CDR1 MNHEY, CDR2 SVGAGI. This CDR3 region has 13 residues. CDR3 nucleotide sequence: TGTGCCAGCATGGTCCCGGGGAACACTGAAGCTTTCTTT. Residues: CASMVPGNTEAFF.

This clone was detected only once. This chain uses TRBV6-5 with TRBJ1-2; TRBD1 is a possible D gene (6 bases). V lost 4 bases and J lost 4, with 19 bases in between. From germline, CDR1 is MNHEY and CDR2 SVGAGI. There are 16 residues in the CDR3. CDR3 coding DNA: TGTGCCAGCAGTTCCCAAGGGGGTGCGGGGGGCTATGGCTACACCTTC. This sequence encodes CASSSQGGAGGYGYTF.